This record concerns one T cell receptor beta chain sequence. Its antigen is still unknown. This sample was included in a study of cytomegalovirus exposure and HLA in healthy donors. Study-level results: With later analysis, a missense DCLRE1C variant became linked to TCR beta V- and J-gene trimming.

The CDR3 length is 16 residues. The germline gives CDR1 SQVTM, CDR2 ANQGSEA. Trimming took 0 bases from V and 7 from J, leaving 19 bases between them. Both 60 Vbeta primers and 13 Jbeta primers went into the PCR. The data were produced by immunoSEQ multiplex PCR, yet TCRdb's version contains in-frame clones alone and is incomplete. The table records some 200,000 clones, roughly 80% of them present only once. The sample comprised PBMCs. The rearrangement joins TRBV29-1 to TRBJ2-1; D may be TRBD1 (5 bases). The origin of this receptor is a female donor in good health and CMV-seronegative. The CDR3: CSVEDRLQGSGNEQFF. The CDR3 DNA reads TGCAGCGTTGAAGATAGGTTGCAGGGATCCGGGAATGAGCAGTTCTTC.